This TCR beta chain was recorded in a study of PD-1 blockade in classical Hodgkin lymphoma. The study's findings and limits: Newly diagnosed patients were said to have less baseline TCR diversity than healthy donors did. CD8+ TCR diversity did not rise significantly by C4D1, unlike CD4+.

V was shortened by 6 bases and J by 9 bases, with 9 bases between the two germline ends. This CDR3 comprises 11 residues. Germline-derived CDR1 and CDR2 are MNHNS and SASEGT. The repertoire was sequenced with immunoSEQ multiplex PCR; TCRdb's copy has only in-frame clones and lacks some. The repertoire holds under 95,000 clones, roughly 91% seen once, with under 9.5% in the top ten. Exposure to brentuximab vedotin varied, and each patient had relapsed following autologous stem cell transplantation. To note about this clone: Its antigen is undetermined.

This receptor was obtained from a human donor with classical Hodgkin lymphoma. V usage is TRBV6-1 and J usage is TRBJ1-3, with D tentatively TRBD1 (5 bases). The sample consisted of peripheral blood mononuclear cells (PBMCs), taken at baseline. The CDR3 nucleotides are TGTGCCAGCAGGAGCGACAGCACCATATATTTT. The encoded protein is CASRSDSTIYF.